The clone carrying this TCR beta chain was detected only a few times. Antigen: not known. This specimen belongs to a study of relationships among human T cell subsets. Study-level findings and limits: Th1, Th2 and regulatory T cells shared many CDR3 sequences.

After CD25, CD56 and CD294 bead selections, the flow-through was collected as Th1 cells. Trimming took 5 bases from V and 6 from J, leaving 23 bases between them. Per the germline V gene, CDR1 is GTSNPN and CDR2 is SVGIG (reference sequence). The CDR3 is made up of 15 amino acids. TCR alpha and beta CDR3s were amplified from mRNA by semiquantitative ARM-PCR. ARM-PCR used tagged nested gene-specific primers, then communal superprimers for exponential amplification. TCRdb reprocessed the multiplex PCR reads via MiXCR and lists one record per CDR3 protein. The repertoire holds 10,000 to 15,000 distinct CDR3 sequences, with around 69% as singletons.

The chain combines TRBV30 with TRBJ2-7; D is possibly TRBD2 (6 bases). Sequencing was carried out using CD4+ Th1 cells sorted from blood. The origin of this receptor is a middle-aged man in good health. The CDR3 is CAWVGTGTSPREQYF. The CDR3 bases are TGTGCCTGGGTGGGGACCGGGACTTCCCCCCGCGAGCAGTACTTC.